What follows are 14 T cell receptor beta chains derived from one specimen sequenced in a study of metastatic and nonmetastatic thyroid tumors. Not a single patient had been given any form of treatment at any point before undergoing thyroid surgery. TCRdb re-called clones from the PCR reads using MiXCR. The table has about 15,000 clones, approximately 30% seen once; the top ten hold about 11%. Sequencing was done on a sample of blood. These receptors originate from a female donor with papillary thyroid cancer or a benign thyroid nodule (not recorded which). Some clones in this sample may be carry-over from other donors' samples.

The rearrangement uses TRBV5-1 and TRBJ2-2; TRBD2 matches 8 bases. V was pared by 0 bases and J by 4 bases, with 5 bases of the junction left unmatched. In germline, CDR1 is SGHRS, CDR2 YFSETQ. This CDR3 contains 16 residues. The CDR3 here is CASSLGAGGVTGELFF. CDR3 in DNA: TGCGCCAGCAGCTTGGGCGCGGGAGGCGTCACCGGGGAGCTGTTTTTT.

The chain links TRBV21-1 to TRBJ2-6; the table's D call of TRBD2 was not tested on the DNA. TRBV21-1 is a known pseudogene. This CDR3 is built from 19 residues. The CDR3 reads CASSSRTGSMFSGANVLTF. CDR3 coding DNA: TGTGCCAGCAGCTCTCGGACTGGATCGATGTTCTCTGGGGCCAACGTCCTGACTTTC.

This chain connects TRBV28 to TRBJ2-6; a possible D gene is TRBD2 (5 bases). The CDR3 covers 17 residues. CDR1 and CDR2 from the germline V gene are MDHEN and SYDVKM. V dropped 5 bases and J dropped 2 bases, with 16 bases sitting between them. In DNA, the CDR3 is TGTGCCAGCAGTGGCAATTTACAGCGGACTGGGGCCAACGTCCTGACTTTC. It yields the protein CASSGNLQRTGANVLTF.

This clone is termed large. J is TRBJ2-2 and V is TRBV6-1; TRBD1 agrees at 9 bases. With 1 base clipped from V and 6 bases from J, the junction kept 6 bases outside the gene matches. This CDR3 spans 16 amino acids. Germline loops: CDR1 MNHNS, CDR2 SASEGT. CDR3 in amino acids: CASSEVSGTGPGELFF. For the CDR3, the DNA is TGTGCCAGCAGTGAAGTTTCAGGGACAGGGCCCGGGGAGCTGTTTTTT.

This clone showed up just a few times. The chain joins TRBV2 to TRBJ1-1; D may be TRBD1 (5 bases). Germline CDR1 SNHLY, CDR2 FYNNEI. The CDR3 loop spans 13 amino acids. V shed 7 bases and J shed 1 base, with 10 bases lying between them. The CDR3 here is CASTTVKNTEAFF. CDR3 sequence (DNA): TGTGCCAGCACGACAGTAAAGAACACTGAAGCTTTCTTT.

A note on this clone: Lacking the conserved final phenylalanine or tryptophan, this CDR3 likely reflects a read error. The chain has TRBV10-3 and TRBJ2-2, with 7 bases aligning to TRBD2. In germline, CDR1 is ENHRY, CDR2 SYGVKD. Unmatched junction bases numbered 8, after V lost 0 bases and J lost 1 base. The CDR3 totals 18 residues. CDR3 nucleotides: TGTGCCATCAGTGAGTCTATTGTTCGGGGGGAGAACACCGGGGAGCTGTTTCTT. Translating it yields CAISESIVRGENTGELFL.

This clone was detected ten times or more. The chain joins TRBV5-1 to TRBJ1-4, with 8 nucleotides matching TRBD1. The CDR3 covers 18 residues. Trimming at V came to 1 base and at J to 7 bases, leaving 15 bases not matched to a gene. CDR1 SGHRS and CDR2 YFSETQ come from the germline V gene. For the CDR3, the DNA is TGCGCCAGCAGCTTGAATTCTGGGCAGGGGGCGCGAGGTGAAAAACTGTTTTTT. Translating it yields CASSLNSGQGARGEKLFF.

This chain links TRBV4-1 with TRBJ1-6; D gene ambiguous. The ends were cut back, 0 bases at V and 10 bases at J, with 10 bases in the middle. Germline CDR1 and CDR2: MGHRA and YSYEKL. This CDR3 has 14 amino acids. CDR3 residues: CASSQENLGSPLHF. Written as DNA, the CDR3 is TGCGCCAGCAGCCAAGAAAATCTAGGATCACCCCTCCACTTT.

This chain links TRBV4-1 with TRBJ2-7, with 8 bases lining up with TRBD1. The J segment lost 3 bases and the V segment lost 5 bases, leaving 12 bases of the junction unmatched. This CDR3 has 16 amino acids. Germline V gene data show CDR1 as MGHRA and CDR2 as YSYEKL. The CDR3: CASSTQGQGANYEQYF. CDR3 bases: TGCGCCAGCAGCACCCAAGGACAGGGTGCGAACTACGAGCAGTACTTC.

As to this clone: A much larger clone lies one base from this, so it may be a read error. The V and J genes are TRBV20-1 and TRBJ2-3, with D tentatively TRBD1 or TRBD2 (7 bases each). The V gene's germline CDR1 is DFQATT and CDR2 SNEGSKA (reference sequence). CDR3 length: 17 amino acids. The CDR3 sequence: CSAPLGGRVFGTDMQYF. In DNA, the CDR3 is TGCAGTGCCCCGTTGGGTGGGAGGGTTTTTGGGACAGATATGCAGTATTTT.

This clone appeared many times. V is TRBV11-1 and J is TRBJ2-5; D is undetermined. In germline, CDR1 is SGHAT, CDR2 FQDESV (reference sequence). V shed 1 base and J shed 2 bases, with 8 bases lying between them. The CDR3 sequence is 14 residues long. CDR3 sequence reads: CASSLGAAQETQYF. The CDR3 DNA reads as TGTGCCAGCAGCTTAGGAGCAGCTCAAGAGACCCAGTACTTC.

This clone was recorded many times. V usage is TRBV5-6 and J usage is TRBJ2-3, with D uncertain. Between the trimmed V and J ends, which lost 2 bases and 4 bases, there was a span of 5 bases. The CDR3 has 12 amino acids. Germline V gene sequence: CDR1 SGHDT, CDR2 YYEEEE. The CDR3 DNA sequence: TGTGCCAGCAGCTTCCAAGCAGATACGCAGTATTTT. Its translation: CASSFQADTQYF.

This clone was counted only a few times. This chain connects TRBV6-1 to TRBJ2-1; 10 positions match TRBD2. V gave up 3 bases and J gave up 6 bases; unmatched junction bases: 2. Germline-derived CDR1 and CDR2 are MNHNS and SASEGT. The CDR3 consists of 14 residues. The CDR3 region has the DNA TGTGCCAGCAGTGACAGCGGGGGGGCCAATGAGCAGTTCTTC. Protein: CASSDSGGANEQFF.

Note on this clone: At one boundary the junction diverges from the germline segment, which might be a read error. The rearrangement links TRBV6-1 to TRBJ2-3; D is uncertain. The CDR3 extends over 13 amino acids. Germline lookup yields CDR1 MNHNS and CDR2 SASEGT. The CDR3 region is CAISRREPGTQYF. CDR3 sequence (DNA): TGTGCCATCAGTCGAAGGGAACCAGGTACTCAGTATTTT.